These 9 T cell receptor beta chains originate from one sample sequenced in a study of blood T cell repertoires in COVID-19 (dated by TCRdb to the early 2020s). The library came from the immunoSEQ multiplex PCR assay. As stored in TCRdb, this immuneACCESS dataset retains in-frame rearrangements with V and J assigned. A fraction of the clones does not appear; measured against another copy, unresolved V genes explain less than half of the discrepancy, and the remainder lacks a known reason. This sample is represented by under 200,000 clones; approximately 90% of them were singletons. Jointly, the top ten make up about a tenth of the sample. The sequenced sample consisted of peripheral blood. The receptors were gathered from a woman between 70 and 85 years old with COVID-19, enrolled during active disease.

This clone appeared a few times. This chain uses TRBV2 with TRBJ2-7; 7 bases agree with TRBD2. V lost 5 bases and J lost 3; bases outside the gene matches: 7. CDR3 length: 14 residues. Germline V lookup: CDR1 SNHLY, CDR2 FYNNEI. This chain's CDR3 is CASSRLAAGYEQYF. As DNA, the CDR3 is TGTGCCAGCAGTCGACTAGCAGCGGGCTACGAGCAGTACTTC.

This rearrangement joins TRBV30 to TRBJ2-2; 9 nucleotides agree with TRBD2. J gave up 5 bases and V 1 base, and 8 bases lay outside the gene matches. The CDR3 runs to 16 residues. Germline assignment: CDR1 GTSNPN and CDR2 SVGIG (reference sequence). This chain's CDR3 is CAWSGIAGVDTGELFF. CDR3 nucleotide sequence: TGTGCCTGGAGTGGAATAGCGGGGGTAGATACCGGGGAGCTGTTTTTT.

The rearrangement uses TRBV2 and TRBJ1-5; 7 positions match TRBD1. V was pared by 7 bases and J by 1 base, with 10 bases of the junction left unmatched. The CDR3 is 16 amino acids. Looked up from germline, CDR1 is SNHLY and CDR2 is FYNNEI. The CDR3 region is CASKQQGSVSNQPQHF. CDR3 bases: TGTGCCAGCAAGCAACAGGGGTCCGTGAGCAATCAGCCCCAGCATTTT.

The CDR3 DNA sequence: TGTGCCAGCAGCCTACTAGCGGGGGGCGTCTACGAGCAGTACTTC. Translated: CASSLLAGGVYEQYF. The chain combines TRBV6-5 with TRBJ2-7, with 12 bases fitting TRBD2. V shed 6 bases, J shed 3 bases, and the junction held 6 bases outside the gene matches. Per the germline V gene, CDR1 is MNHEY and CDR2 is SVGAGI. This CDR3 spans 15 amino acids.

The DNA of the CDR3 is TGCGCCAGCAGCTTGGCCCCGTCAGGGCTGGTAAACTACGAGCAGTACTTC. Amino acids: CASSLAPSGLVNYEQYF. This rearrangement joins TRBV5-1 to TRBJ2-7; D perhaps matches TRBD1 (5 bases). The CDR3 totals 17 residues. Per germline, CDR1 SGHRS and CDR2 YFSETQ. V lost 0 bases to trimming and J lost 3 bases, with 19 bases between them. Drawing the rest from reference TRBV5-1 and TRBJ2-7, the complete variable domain is KAGVTQTPRYLIKTRGQQVTLSCSPISGHRSVSWYQQTPGQGLQFLFEYFSETQRNKGNFPGRFSGRQFSNSRSEMNVSTLELGDSALYLCASSLAPSGLVNYEQYFGPGTRLTVT.

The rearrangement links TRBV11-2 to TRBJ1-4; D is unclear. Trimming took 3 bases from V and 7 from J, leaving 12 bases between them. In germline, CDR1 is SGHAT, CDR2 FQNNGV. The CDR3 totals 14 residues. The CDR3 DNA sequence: TGTGCCAGCAGCTTGGGCCGCCAGAGTGAAAAACTGTTTTTT. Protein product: CASSLGRQSEKLFF. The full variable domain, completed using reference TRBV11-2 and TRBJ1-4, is EAGVAQSPRYKIIEKRQSVAFWCNPISGHATLYWYQQILGQGPKLLIQFQNNGVVDDSQLPKDRFSAERLKGVDSTLKIQPAKLEDSAVYLCASSLGRQSEKLFFGSGTQLSVL.

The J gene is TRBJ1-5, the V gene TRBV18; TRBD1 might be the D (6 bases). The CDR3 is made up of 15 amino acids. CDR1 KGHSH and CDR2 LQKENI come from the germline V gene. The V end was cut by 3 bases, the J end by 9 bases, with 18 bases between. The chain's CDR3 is CASSPNRDTSTPQHF. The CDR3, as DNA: TGTGCCAGCTCACCGAACCGGGACACGTCGACGCCCCAGCATTTT.

CDR3 region: CASSRDPAGGHEQYF. The CDR3 DNA reads as TGTGCCAGCAGCCGAGACCCAGCGGGGGGCCACGAGCAGTACTTC. This chain links TRBV5-8 with TRBJ2-7, with TRBD2 matching over 9 bases. CDR3 length: 15 residues. V trimming: 4 bases; J trimming: 5 bases; junction bases outside the gene matches: 10. Germline V gives CDR1 SGHTS, CDR2 YDEGEE.

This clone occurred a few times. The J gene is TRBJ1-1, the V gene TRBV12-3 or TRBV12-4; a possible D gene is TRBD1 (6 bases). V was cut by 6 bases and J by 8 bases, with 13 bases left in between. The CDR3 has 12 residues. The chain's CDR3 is CASRMTGTEAFF. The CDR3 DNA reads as TGTGCCAGCAGGATGACCGGGACAGAAGCTTTCTTT.